This entry lists 17 T cell receptor beta chains sequenced from one sample in a study of Graves' ophthalmopathy and Graves' hyperthyroidism. CDR3 regions of TCR beta were amplified from RNA transcripts. HTBI primers were employed in first-round RT-PCR, then a second-round multiplex PCR followed. TCRdb redid the calling of the multiplex PCR reads with MiXCR, one entry per CDR3 protein. The sample lists over 11,000 distinct CDR3 sequences, around 50% occurring once. The sequencing input was peripheral blood. The receptor source for this set is a woman under 40 with Graves' ophthalmopathy.

This clonotype is medium-sized by share. The rearrangement uses TRBV20-1 and TRBJ2-7, with D possibly being TRBD1 or TRBD2 (5 bases each). Germline CDR1 DFQATT, CDR2 SNEGSKA (reference sequence). CDR3 length: 13 residues. The CDR3 protein is CSARGVLDHEQYV. As DNA, the CDR3 is TGCAGTGCCAGAGGGGTACTAGATCACGAGCAGTACGTC.

This clonotype is a singleton in its sample. The chain carries TRBV12-3 or TRBV12-4 and TRBJ1-2; D is perhaps TRBD1 (6 bases). This CDR3 is built from 13 residues. V was clipped by 6 bases and J by 7 bases, with 15 bases between them. The CDR3 DNA reads as TGTGCCAGCAGCTACAGGGAAACGGGTGGCTACACCTTC. As protein: CASSYRETGGYTF.

This clonotype was picked up many times. This chain links TRBV7-9 with TRBJ2-7, with a tentative D call TRBD2 (6 bases). CDR1 is SEHNR and CDR2 is FQNEAQ in the germline V gene (reference sequence). The CDR3 is made up of 14 amino acids. With 4 bases removed from V and 3 bases from J, the gap between germline ends came to 13 bases. The CDR3 DNA reads as TGTGCCAGCAGCTCGACTAGTGGGGGCTACGAGCAGTACTTC. It specifies CASSSTSGGYEQYF.

Note on this clonotype: A much bigger clone sits one base away, suggesting this may be a read error. This chain uses TRBV20-1 with TRBJ2-7, with 8 bases fitting TRBD1. Germline trimming cut 6 bases from V and 6 bases from J; bases unmatched to any gene: 13. The CDR3 spans 14 residues. Germline V CDR1 and CDR2: DFQATT, SNEGSKA (reference sequence). CDR3 sequence reads: CSAVSGQAAVEQYF. In nucleotides, the CDR3 is TGCAGTGCGGTATCGGGACAGGCTGCCGTCGAGCAGTACTTC.

The CDR3 sequence is CASSRDMGTGELFF. CDR3 DNA: TGTGCCAGCAGCCGGGACATGGGAACCGGGGAGCTGTTTTTT. The genes are TRBV6-1 and TRBJ2-2; TRBD1 is a possible D gene (6 bases). V gave up 6 bases and J gave up 5 bases, with 13 bases separating them. CDR3 length: 14 amino acids. Germline assignment: CDR1 MNHNS and CDR2 SASEGT.

Points on this clonotype: Sequence at one end of the junction differs from germline and may be a read error. The chain is built from TRBV6-2 or TRBV6-3 and TRBJ1-1; the D is unclear. Germline CDR1 is MNHEY and CDR2 is SVGEGT. The CDR3 runs 14 residues. Here the CDR3 reads CACSYGRLNTEAFF. In DNA, the CDR3 is TGTGCCTGCAGTTACGGACGTCTTAACACTGAAGCTTTCTTT.

This clonotype came up a few times. The gene calls are TRBV7-3 and TRBJ2-1; 9 positions agree with TRBD1. This CDR3 has 13 residues. CDR1 and CDR2 from the germline V gene are SGHTA and FQGTGA. V shed 5 bases and J 8 bases; nucleotides not matched to a gene: 4. CDR3 DNA sequence: TGTGCCAGCAGCCCGGACAGGGGCCATGAGCAGTTCTTC. Encoded protein: CASSPDRGHEQFF.

The chain joins TRBV29-1 to TRBJ1-1; D is ambiguous. The CDR3 sequence is 13 residues long. CDR1 is SQVTM, CDR2 ANQGSEA, per germline. The V end was cut by 4 bases, the J end by 0 bases, with 9 bases between. CDR3 bases: TGCAGCGTTGCAAAGGGAATGAACACTGAAGCTTTCTTT. Its protein is CSVAKGMNTEAFF.

This clonotype was detected only a few times. CDR3 DNA sequence: TGTGCCAGCAGTTACTCGGGGCACCCCTACGAGCAGTACTTC. This encodes CASSYSGHPYEQYF. The chain combines TRBV6-5 with TRBJ2-7, with D maybe TRBD1 (5 bases). The length of the CDR3 is 14 residues. Germline assignment: CDR1 MNHEY and CDR2 SVGAGI. Trimming took off 0 bases at V and 2 bases at J, with 8 bases between the two ends.

This clonotype was observed a handful of times. The chain is built from TRBV9 and TRBJ2-7, with 7 bases aligning to TRBD2. The CDR3 length is 14 residues. V was clipped by 0 bases and J by 6 bases; unmatched bases: 6. Germline CDR1 reads SGDLS; CDR2 reads YYNGEE. As DNA, the CDR3 is TGTGCCAGCAGCGTAGGGGAGGGAGCATCCGAGCAGTACTTC. Its translation is CASSVGEGASEQYF.

The rearrangement uses TRBV2 and TRBJ1-6; D not resolved. The germline V gene encodes CDR1 SNHLY and CDR2 FYNNEI. This CDR3 comprises 16 residues. The germline V and J ends were trimmed by 7 bases and 7 bases, with 20 bases remaining between them. CDR3 amino acids: CASNLGYRATNSPLHF. Written as DNA, the CDR3 is TGTGCCAGCAATTTAGGGTACCGAGCGACGAATTCACCCCTCCACTTT.

The gene calls are TRBV7-7 and TRBJ2-3; maybe TRBD1 (5 bases). Between the trimmed V and J ends, which lost 2 bases and 7 bases, there was a span of 10 bases. This CDR3 comprises 13 residues. The germline CDR1 and CDR2 sequences are SSHAT and FNYEAQ (reference sequence). The CDR3 spells CASSLTRANTQYF. CDR3 nucleotides: TGTGCCAGCAGCTTAACCAGGGCGAATACGCAGTATTTT. Full variable domain (rest looked up from reference TRBV7-7 and TRBJ2-3): GAGVSQSPRYKVTKRGQDVTLRCDPISSHATLYWYQQALGQGPEFLTYFNYEAQPDKSGLPSDRFSAERPEGSISTLTIQRTEQRDSAMYRCASSLTRANTQYFGPGTRLTVL.

The chain recombines TRBV7-6 with TRBJ1-6, with 7 bases lining up with TRBD1. CDR1 and CDR2 from the germline V gene are SGHVS and FNYEAQ. The J segment lost 8 bases and the V segment lost 2 bases, leaving 3 bases of the junction unmatched. This CDR3 is 14 amino acids long. The CDR3 coding sequence is TGTGCCAGCAGCTTAAGACAGGGTGATTCACCCCTCCACTTT. Protein: CASSLRQGDSPLHF. Full variable domain (missing parts from reference TRBV7-6 and TRBJ1-6): GAGVSQSPRYKVTKRGQDVALRCDPISGHVSLYWYRQALGQGPEFLTYFNYEAQQDKSGLPNDRFSAERPEGSISTLTIQRTEQRDSAMYRCASSLRQGDSPLHFGNGTRLTVT.

The chain links TRBV10-3 to TRBJ2-7; D call uncertain. Germline V gives CDR1 ENHRY, CDR2 SYGVKD. V dropped 10 bases and J dropped 0 bases, with 10 bases sitting between them. This CDR3 has 12 amino acids. CDR3 coding DNA: TGTGCCAACCGACTGGACTCCTACGAGCAGTACTTC. Protein sequence: CANRLDSYEQYF.

The CDR3 protein is CSASSAPAASRGTQYF. The CDR3 DNA reads TGCAGTGCTAGTAGTGCGCCAGCGGCCTCCCGGGGTACGCAGTATTTT. The J gene is TRBJ2-3, the V gene TRBV20-1; weak D call: TRBD2 (5 bases). From germline, CDR1 is DFQATT and CDR2 SNEGSKA (reference sequence). The CDR3 runs 16 residues. The germline V and J ends were trimmed by 3 bases and 8 bases, with 24 bases remaining between them.

This clonotype came up once. The chain carries TRBV20-1 and TRBJ1-1; 7 nucleotides align to TRBD1. The ends lost 5 bases at V and 5 bases at J; junction bases unmatched: 2. CDR3 length: 11 residues. The germline CDR1 and CDR2 sequences are DFQATT and SNEGSKA (reference sequence). CDR3 region: CSADRETEAFF. The CDR3 nucleotides read TGCAGTGCTGACAGGGAAACTGAAGCTTTCTTT.

This clonotype was detected a few times. The V and J genes are TRBV25-1 and TRBJ2-7; the D is unclear. The V end lost 3 bases, the J end lost 3 bases, and 6 bases lay between the germline ends. The CDR3 sequence is 12 residues long. Germline V gene sequence: CDR1 MGHDK, CDR2 SYGVNS. The CDR3 loop is CASSDPSYEQYF. The CDR3, as DNA: TGTGCCAGCAGTGATCCCAGCTACGAGCAGTACTTC.